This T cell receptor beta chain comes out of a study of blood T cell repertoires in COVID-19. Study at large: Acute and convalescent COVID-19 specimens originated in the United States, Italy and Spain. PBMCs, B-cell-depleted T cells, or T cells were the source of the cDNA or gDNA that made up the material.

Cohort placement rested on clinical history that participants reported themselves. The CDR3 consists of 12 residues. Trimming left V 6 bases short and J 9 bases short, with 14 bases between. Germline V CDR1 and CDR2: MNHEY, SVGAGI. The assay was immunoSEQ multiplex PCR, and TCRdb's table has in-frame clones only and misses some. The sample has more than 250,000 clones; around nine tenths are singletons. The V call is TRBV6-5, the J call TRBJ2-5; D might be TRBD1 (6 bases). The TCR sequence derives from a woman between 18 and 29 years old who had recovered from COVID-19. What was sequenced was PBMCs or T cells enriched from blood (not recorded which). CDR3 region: CASSTVSGAQYF. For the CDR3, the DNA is TGTGCCAGCAGCACCGTTTCAGGGGCCCAGTACTTC.